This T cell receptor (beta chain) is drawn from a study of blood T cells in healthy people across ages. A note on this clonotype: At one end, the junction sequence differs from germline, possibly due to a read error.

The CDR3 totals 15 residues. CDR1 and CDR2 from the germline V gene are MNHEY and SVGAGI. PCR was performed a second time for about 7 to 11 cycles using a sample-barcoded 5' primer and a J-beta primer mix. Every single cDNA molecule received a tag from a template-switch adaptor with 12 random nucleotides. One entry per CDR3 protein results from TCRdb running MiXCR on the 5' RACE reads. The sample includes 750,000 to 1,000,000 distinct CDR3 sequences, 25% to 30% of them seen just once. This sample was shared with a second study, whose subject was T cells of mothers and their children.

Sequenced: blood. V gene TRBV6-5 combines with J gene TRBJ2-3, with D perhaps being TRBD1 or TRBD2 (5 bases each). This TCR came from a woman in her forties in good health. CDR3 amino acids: CASSPTGTYHRYAVF. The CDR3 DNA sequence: TGTGCCAGCAGTCCGACCGGGACCTACCACAGATACGCAGTATTT.